This T cell receptor beta chain was captured by sequencing in a study of patients and donors after allogeneic stem cell transplantation. This clonotype showed up just a few times. TCRdb re-called the RT-PCR reads with MiXCR, one entry per CDR3 protein. The sample records approximately 57,000 distinct CDR3 sequences, more than 10% being singletons. This TCR was sampled from a human donor who was either an allogeneic HSCT recipient or a stem cell or donor lymphocyte infusion donor (not recorded which). It is not recorded whose cells these are; they may come from a transplant donor. The specimen was blood, either unsorted or a sorted T cell fraction (not recorded which).

This chain's CDR3 is CASRRLAGANNEQFF. Here the CDR3 DNA reads TGCGCCAGCAGGCGACTAGCGGGAGCCAACAATGAGCAGTTCTTC. The rearrangement joins TRBV10-2 to TRBJ2-1; 12 bases are a match to TRBD2. Looked up from germline, CDR1 is WSHSY and CDR2 is SAAADI. The CDR3 loop spans 15 amino acids. The ends lost 6 bases at V and 5 bases at J; junction bases unmatched: 5.